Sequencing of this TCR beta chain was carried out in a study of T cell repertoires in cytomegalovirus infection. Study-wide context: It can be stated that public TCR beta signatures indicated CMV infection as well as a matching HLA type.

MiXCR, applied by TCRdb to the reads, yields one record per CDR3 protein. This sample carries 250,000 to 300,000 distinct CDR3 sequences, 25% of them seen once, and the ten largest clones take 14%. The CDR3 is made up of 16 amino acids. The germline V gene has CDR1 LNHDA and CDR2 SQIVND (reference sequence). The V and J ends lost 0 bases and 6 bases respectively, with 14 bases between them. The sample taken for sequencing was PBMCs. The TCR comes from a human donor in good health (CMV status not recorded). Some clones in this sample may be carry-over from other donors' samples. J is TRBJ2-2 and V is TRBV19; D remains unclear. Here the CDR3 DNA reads TGTGCCAGTAGTATAGAGGGCGGTATCGGTTCCGGGGAGCTGTTTTTT. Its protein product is CASSIEGGIGSGELFF.